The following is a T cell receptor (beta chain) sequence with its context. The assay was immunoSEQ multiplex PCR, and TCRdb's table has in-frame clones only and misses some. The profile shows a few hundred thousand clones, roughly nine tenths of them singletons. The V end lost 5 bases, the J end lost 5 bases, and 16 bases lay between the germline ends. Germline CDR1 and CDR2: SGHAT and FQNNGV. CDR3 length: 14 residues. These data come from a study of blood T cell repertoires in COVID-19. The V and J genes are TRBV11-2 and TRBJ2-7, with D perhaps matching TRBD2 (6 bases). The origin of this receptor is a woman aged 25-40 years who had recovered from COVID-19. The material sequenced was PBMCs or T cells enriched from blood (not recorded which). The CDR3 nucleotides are TGTGCCAGCAGCCCACTCGGGGGAAGAGACGAGCAGTACTTC. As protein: CASSPLGGRDEQYF.